This T cell receptor beta chain was found in a study of chemoradiotherapy in HPV16-positive cancers. Turning to the study itself: A couple of HPV16-positive patients' cells yielded candidate HPV-specific clones and common motifs. The study, taken as a whole, reports: Non-HPV-specific T cells did not expand in tumors during treatment, whereas candidate HPV-specific clones and E7-related motifs did. Functional assays defining HPV-specific T cells used only a couple of HPV16-positive patients.

Over chemoradiotherapy, repertoires were sampled more than once. The table came from immunoSEQ multiplex PCR; TCRdb's copy has only in-frame clones and leaves some out. The table includes thousands of clones, 55% to 80% detected once. As to this clone: Antigen: not known.

The V segment lost 3 bases and the J segment 7 bases; nucleotides outside the gene matches: 5. CDR3 length: 16 residues. CDR1 is LNHDA, CDR2 SQIVND, per germline (reference sequence). J is TRBJ2-2 and V is TRBV19; 13 bases align to TRBD2. The sequence was collected from a human donor with HPV-associated anogenital cancer. The sequencing here drew on tumor tissue, taken from a patient who underwent chemoradiotherapy. This chain's CDR3 is CASSIGLAGAVGELFF. CDR3 bases: TGTGCCAGTAGTATCGGACTAGCGGGAGCCGTCGGGGAGCTGTTTTTT. The whole variable domain, filled in from reference TRBV19 and TRBJ2-2, reads DGGITQSPKYLFRKEGQNVTLSCEQNLNHDAMYWYRQDPGQGLRLIYYSQIVNDFQKGDIAEGYSVSREKKESFPLTVTSAQKNPTAFYLCASSIGLAGAVGELFFGEGSRLTVL.